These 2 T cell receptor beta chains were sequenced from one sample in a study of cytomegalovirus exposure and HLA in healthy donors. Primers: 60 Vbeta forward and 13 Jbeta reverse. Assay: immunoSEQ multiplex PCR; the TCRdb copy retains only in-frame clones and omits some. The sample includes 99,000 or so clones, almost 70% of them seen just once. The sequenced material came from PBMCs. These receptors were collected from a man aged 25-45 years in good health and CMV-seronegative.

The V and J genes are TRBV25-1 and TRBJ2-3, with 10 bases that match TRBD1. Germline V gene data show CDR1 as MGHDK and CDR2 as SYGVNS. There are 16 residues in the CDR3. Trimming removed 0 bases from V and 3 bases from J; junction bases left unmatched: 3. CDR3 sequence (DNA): TGTGCCAGCAGTGAATATTTGGGACAGGGGACAGATACGCAGTATTTT. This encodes CASSEYLGQGTDTQYF. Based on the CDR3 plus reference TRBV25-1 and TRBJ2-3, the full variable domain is EADIYQTPRYLVIGTGKKITLECSQTMGHDKMYWYQQDPGMELHLIHYSYGVNSTEKGDLSSESTVSRIRTEHFPLTLESARPSHTSQYLCASSEYLGQGTDTQYFGPGTRLTVL.

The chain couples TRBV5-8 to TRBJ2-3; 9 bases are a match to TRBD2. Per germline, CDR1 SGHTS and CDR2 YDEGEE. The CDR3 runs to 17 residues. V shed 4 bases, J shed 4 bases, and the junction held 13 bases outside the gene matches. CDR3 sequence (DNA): TGTGCCAGCAGCAAGGGCGATGCGGGGGGGCTGGCAGATACGCAGTATTTT. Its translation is CASSKGDAGGLADTQYF.